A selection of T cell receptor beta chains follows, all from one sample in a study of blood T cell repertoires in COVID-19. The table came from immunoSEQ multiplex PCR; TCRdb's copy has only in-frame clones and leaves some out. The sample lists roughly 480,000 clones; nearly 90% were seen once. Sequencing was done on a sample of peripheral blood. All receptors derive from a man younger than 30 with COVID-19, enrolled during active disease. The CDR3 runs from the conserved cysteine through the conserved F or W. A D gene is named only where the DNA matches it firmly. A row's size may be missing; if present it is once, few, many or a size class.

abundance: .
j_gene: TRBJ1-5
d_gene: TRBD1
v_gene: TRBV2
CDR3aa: CASTGGPQPQHF
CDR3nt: TGTGCCAGCACAGGGGGCCCTCAGCCCCAGCATTTT

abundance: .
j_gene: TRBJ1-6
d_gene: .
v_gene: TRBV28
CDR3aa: CATLSSYNSPLHF
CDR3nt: TGTGCCACCCTTAGCTCCTATAATTCACCCCTCCACTTT

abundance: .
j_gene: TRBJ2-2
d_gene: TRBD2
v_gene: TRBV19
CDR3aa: CASSLPGFTTSGRLNTGELFF
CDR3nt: TGTGCCAGTAGCCTCCCAGGTTTCACTACTAGCGGGAGATTAAACACCGGGGAGCTGTTTTTT

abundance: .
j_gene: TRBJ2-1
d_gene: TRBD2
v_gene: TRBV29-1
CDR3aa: CSVEDRPSGRNEQFF
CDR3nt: TGCAGCGTTGAAGATAGGCCTAGCGGGAGGAATGAGCAGTTCTTC

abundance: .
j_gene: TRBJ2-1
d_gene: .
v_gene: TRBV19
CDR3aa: CASSRGERAAYNEQFF
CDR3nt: TGTGCCAGTAGTAGGGGGGAGAGAGCCGCCTACAATGAGCAGTTCTTC

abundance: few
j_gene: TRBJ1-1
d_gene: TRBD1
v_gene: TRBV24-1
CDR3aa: CATSDGGQEGSRAFF
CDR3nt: TGTGCCACCAGTGACGGAGGACAGGAGGGATCCAGAGCTTTCTTT

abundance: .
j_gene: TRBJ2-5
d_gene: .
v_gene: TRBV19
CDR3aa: CASRDVRGQGETQYF
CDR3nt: TGTGCCAGTAGGGACGTAAGGGGCCAAGGGGAGACCCAGTACTTC

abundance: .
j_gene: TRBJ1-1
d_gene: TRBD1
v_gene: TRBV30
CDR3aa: CAWSETGPGTEAFF
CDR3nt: TGTGCCTGGAGTGAGACAGGGCCGGGGACTGAAGCTTTCTTT

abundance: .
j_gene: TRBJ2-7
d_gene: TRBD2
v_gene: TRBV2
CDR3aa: CASSEGVAGYEQYF
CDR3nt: TGTGCCAGCAGTGAAGGGGTAGCGGGCTACGAGCAGTACTTC

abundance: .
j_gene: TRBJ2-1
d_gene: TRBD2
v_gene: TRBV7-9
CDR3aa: CASSIGGGFDEQFF
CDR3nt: TGTGCCAGCAGCATAGGCGGGGGGTTCGATGAGCAGTTCTTC

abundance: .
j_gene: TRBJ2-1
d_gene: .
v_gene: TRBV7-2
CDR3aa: CASSLDFGANEQFF
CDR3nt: TGTGCCAGCAGCTTAGATTTCGGAGCCAATGAGCAGTTCTTC

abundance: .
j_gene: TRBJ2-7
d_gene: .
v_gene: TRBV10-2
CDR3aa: CASSEFGLRPYEQYF
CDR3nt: TGCGCCAGCAGTGAGTTTGGACTAAGACCCTACGAGCAGTACTTC

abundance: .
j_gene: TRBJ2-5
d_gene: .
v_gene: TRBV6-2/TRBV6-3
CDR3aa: CASSYSSGGRQETQYF
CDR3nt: TGTGCCAGCAGTTACTCCTCGGGGGGCAGACAAGAGACCCAGTACTTC

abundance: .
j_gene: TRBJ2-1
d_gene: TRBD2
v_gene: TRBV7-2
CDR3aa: CASSLLAGGHEQFF
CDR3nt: TGTGCCAGCAGCTTACTAGCGGGGGGGCATGAGCAGTTCTTC

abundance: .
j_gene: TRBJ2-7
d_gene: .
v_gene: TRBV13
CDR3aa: CASSLGASSSYEQYF
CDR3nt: TGTGCCAGCAGCTTAGGGGCCTCTAGCTCCTACGAGCAGTACTTC

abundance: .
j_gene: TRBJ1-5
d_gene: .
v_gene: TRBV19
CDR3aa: CASSIGAGGRQPQHF
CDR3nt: TGTGCCAGTAGTATAGGGGCGGGGGGCAGGCAGCCCCAGCATTTT

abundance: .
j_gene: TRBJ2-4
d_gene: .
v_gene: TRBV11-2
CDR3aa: CASSPGLAKNIQYF
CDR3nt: TGTGCCAGCAGCCCAGGGTTAGCCAAAAACATTCAGTACTTC

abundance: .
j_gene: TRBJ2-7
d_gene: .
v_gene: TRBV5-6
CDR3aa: CASSPIYSGEQYF
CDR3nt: TGTGCCAGCAGCCCAATCTATAGCGGCGAGCAGTACTTC

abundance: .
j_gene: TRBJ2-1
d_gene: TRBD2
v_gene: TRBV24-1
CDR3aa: CATSDLTSGSYNEQFF
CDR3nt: TGTGCCACCAGTGACCTGACTAGCGGCTCCTACAATGAGCAGTTCTTC

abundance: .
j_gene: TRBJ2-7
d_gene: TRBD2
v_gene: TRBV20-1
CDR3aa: CSASGLLAGTYEQYF
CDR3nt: TGCAGTGCTAGTGGGTTACTAGCGGGGACCTACGAGCAGTACTTC

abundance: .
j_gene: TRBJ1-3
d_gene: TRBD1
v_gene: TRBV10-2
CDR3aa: CASRTGGGNTIYF
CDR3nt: TGCGCCAGCCGGACAGGGGGTGGAAACACCATATATTTT

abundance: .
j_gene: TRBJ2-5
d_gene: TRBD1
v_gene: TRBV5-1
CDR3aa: CASSYRDRGRETQYF
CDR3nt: TGCGCCAGCAGCTACCGGGACAGGGGGCGAGAGACCCAGTACTTC

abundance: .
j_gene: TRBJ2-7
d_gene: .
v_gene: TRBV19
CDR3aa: CASSMVGASKSTYEQYF
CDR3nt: TGTGCCAGTAGTATGGTCGGCGCTAGCAAGTCAACCTACGAGCAGTACTTC

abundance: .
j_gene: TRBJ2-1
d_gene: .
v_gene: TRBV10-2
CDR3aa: CASSVGTINEQFF
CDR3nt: TGCGCCAGCAGTGTTGGGACAATAAATGAGCAGTTCTTC

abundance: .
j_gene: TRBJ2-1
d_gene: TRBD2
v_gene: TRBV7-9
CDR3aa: CASSLPFRLAGVGDEQFF
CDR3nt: TGTGCCAGCAGCTTACCCTTCCGACTAGCGGGGGTGGGGGATGAGCAGTTCTTC

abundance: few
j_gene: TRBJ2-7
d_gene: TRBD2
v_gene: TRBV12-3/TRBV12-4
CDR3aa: CASSPGLAYEQYF
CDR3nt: TGTGCCAGCAGCCCGGGACTAGCTTACGAGCAGTACTTC

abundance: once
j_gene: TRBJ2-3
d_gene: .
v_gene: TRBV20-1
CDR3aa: CSASEGLNLDTQYF
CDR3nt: TGCAGTGCTAGTGAAGGACTAAATTTGGATACGCAGTATTTT

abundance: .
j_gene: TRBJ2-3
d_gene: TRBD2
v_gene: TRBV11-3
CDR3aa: CASSLAGTRTDTQYF
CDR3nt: TGTGCCAGCAGCTTAGCCGGGACTAGAACAGATACGCAGTATTTT

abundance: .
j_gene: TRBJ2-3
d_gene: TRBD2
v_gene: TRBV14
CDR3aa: CASSLWHPGLAVTDTQYF
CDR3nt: TGTGCCAGCAGCCTATGGCATCCGGGACTAGCGGTCACAGATACGCAGTATTTT

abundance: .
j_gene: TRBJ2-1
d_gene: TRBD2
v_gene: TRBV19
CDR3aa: CASSKVAGVPYNEQFF
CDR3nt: TGTGCCAGTAGTAAAGTTGCGGGGGTCCCGTACAATGAGCAGTTCTTC

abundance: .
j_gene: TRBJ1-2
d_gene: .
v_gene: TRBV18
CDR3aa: CASSPRRDGYTF
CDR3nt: TGTGCCAGCTCACCACGCAGGGATGGCTACACCTTC

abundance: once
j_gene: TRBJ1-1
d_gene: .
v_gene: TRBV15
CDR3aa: CATSQDRSYTEDTEAFF
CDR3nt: TGTGCCACCAGTCAGGACCGCTCGTATACGGAGGACACTGAAGCTTTCTTT

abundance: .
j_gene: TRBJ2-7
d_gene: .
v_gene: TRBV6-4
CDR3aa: CASSENLLPEPAYEQYF
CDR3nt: TGTGCCAGCAGTGAAAACCTACTACCAGAGCCTGCCTACGAGCAGTACTTC

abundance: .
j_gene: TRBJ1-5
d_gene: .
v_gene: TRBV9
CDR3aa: CASSVEGQKNQPQHF
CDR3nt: TGTGCCAGCAGCGTAGAGGGACAAAAAAATCAGCCCCAGCATTTT

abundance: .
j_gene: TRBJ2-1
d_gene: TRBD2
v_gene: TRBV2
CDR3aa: CASSRTSGGANEQFF
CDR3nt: TGTGCCAGCAGTCGGACTAGCGGGGGGGCCAATGAGCAGTTCTTC

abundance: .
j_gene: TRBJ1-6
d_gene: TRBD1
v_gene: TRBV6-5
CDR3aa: CASRKDRGDSPLHF
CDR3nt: TGTGCCAGCAGGAAGGACAGGGGGGATTCACCCCTCCACTTT

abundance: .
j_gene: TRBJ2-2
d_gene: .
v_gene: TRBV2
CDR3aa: CASKWRPAGELFF
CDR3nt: TGTGCCAGCAAATGGCGGCCCGCCGGGGAGCTGTTTTTT

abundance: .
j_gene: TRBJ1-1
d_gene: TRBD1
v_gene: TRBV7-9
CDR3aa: CASSLRGRGETEAFF
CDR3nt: TGTGCCAGCAGCTTAAGGGGCAGGGGGGAAACTGAAGCTTTCTTT

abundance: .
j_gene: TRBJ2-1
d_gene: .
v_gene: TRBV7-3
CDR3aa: CASSLTNGYNEQFF
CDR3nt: TGTGCCAGCAGCTTAACCAACGGCTACAATGAGCAGTTCTTC

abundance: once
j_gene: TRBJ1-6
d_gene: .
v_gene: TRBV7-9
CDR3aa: CASTGGRGPLALHF
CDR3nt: TGTGCCAGCACTGGGGGCCGGGGCCCTTTAGCCCTCCACTTT

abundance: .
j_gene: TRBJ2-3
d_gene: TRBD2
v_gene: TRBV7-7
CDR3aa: CASQLAGAGDTQYF
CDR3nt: TGTGCCAGCCAACTAGCGGGGGCGGGGGATACGCAGTATTTT

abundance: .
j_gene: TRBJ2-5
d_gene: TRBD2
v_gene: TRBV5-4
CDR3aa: CASSILGLAGQETQYF
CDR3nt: TGTGCCAGCAGCATTTTGGGACTAGCGGGACAAGAGACCCAGTACTTC

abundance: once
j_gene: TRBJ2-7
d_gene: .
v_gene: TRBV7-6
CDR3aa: CASSPGSSTYEQYF
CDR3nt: TGTGCCAGCAGCCCCGGGTCCTCGACGTACGAGCAGTACTTC

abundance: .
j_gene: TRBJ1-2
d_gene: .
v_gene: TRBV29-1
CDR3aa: CSVDQGGYGYTF
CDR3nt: TGCAGCGTGGATCAGGGTGGCTATGGCTACACCTTC

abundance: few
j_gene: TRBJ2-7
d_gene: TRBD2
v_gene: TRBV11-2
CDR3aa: CASSSAGVAGDYEQYF
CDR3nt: TGTGCCAGCAGCTCAGCCGGGGTAGCGGGAGACTACGAGCAGTACTTC

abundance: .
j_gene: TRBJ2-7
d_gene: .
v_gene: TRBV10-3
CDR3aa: CAISEGGSNYEQYF
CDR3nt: TGTGCCATCAGTGAAGGAGGGAGCAACTACGAGCAGTACTTC

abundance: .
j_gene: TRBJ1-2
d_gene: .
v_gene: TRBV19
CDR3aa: CATEDRPGDGYTF
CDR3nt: TGTGCCACCGAAGACAGGCCCGGGGATGGCTACACCTTC

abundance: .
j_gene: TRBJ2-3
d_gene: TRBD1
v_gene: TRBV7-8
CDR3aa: CASSSTGTGLFDTQYF
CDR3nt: TGTGCCAGCAGCTCAACCGGGACAGGGCTTTTTGATACGCAGTATTTT

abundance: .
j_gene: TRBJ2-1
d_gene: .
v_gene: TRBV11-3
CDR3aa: CASSPNPTSNEQFF
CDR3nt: TGTGCCAGCAGCCCCAACCCGACTAGCAATGAGCAGTTCTTC

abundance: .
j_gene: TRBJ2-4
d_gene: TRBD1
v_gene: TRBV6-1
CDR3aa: CASSEARWDRGSIQYF
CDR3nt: TGTGCCAGCAGTGAAGCGAGATGGGACAGGGGTAGCATTCAGTACTTC

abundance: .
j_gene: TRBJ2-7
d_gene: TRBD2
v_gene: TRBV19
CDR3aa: CASSISGGNYEQYF
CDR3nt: TGTGCCAGTAGTATAAGCGGGGGCAACTACGAGCAGTACTTC

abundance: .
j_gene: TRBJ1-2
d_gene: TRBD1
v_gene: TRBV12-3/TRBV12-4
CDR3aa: CASSPTGVDGYTF
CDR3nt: TGTGCCAGCAGCCCAACAGGGGTGGATGGCTACACCTTC

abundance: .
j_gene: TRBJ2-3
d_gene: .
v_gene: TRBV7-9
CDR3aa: CASSLVRSGAYTQYF
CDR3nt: TGTGCCAGCAGCTTAGTTAGGTCAGGGGCCTATACGCAGTATTTT

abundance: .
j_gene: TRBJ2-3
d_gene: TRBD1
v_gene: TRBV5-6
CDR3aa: CATKGTGVPTDTQYF
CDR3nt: TGTGCCACCAAGGGGACAGGGGTCCCCACAGATACGCAGTATTTT